The clone carrying this T cell receptor (beta chain) was recorded at least ten times. Two-round multiplex PCR amplified TCR beta CDR3 from genomic DNA. It was primers specific to each TRBV and TRBJ gene that first-round PCR used. TCRdb re-derived calls from the multiplex PCR reads in MiXCR, one entry per CDR3 protein. The repertoire has about 18,000 distinct CDR3 sequences, 15% to 20% of them found once; the top ten carry 35% to 45%. The sample originates from a study of prognosis after radiotherapy for stage I lung cancer. At the level of the study: Radiotherapy was SBRT in 3 to 5 fractions with a biologically effective dose of at least 100 Gy. While some 15 patients showed no significant progression after radiotherapy, a few developed distant metastases at a median of roughly 7 months.

This clonotype originated in a donor of 50 years or more with non-small cell lung cancer. The sequencing used PBMCs, collected before or after stereotactic body radiation therapy (not recorded which).

This CDR3 reads CSVAQQGWDEQFF. The CDR3, as DNA: TGCAGCGTCGCTCAACAGGGATGGGATGAGCAGTTCTTC. The chain couples TRBV29-1 to TRBJ2-1, with D maybe TRBD1 (6 bases). The CDR3 runs to 13 residues. Germline CDR1 is SQVTM and CDR2 is ANQGSEA. The V end lost 6 bases, the J end lost 8 bases, and 17 bases lay between the germline ends.